This T cell receptor (beta chain) was sequenced in a study of blood T cell repertoires in COVID-19. The CDR3 spans 16 residues. The germline gives CDR1 MNHEY, CDR2 SMNVEV (reference sequence). With 2 bases clipped from V and 2 bases from J, the junction kept 7 bases outside the gene matches. Profiling relied on immunoSEQ multiplex PCR, and the TCRdb table lists in-frame clones only, not all of them. The data hold more than 90,000 clones, with roughly four fifths observed a single time. The TCR comes from a man aged 60 to 75 with acute or convalescent COVID-19. The sequencing input was peripheral blood. This chain links TRBV27 with TRBJ2-3, with 7 bases fitting TRBD2. CDR3 amino acids: CASSLGSSGFTDTQYF. DNA of the CDR3: TGTGCCAGCAGTTTAGGGTCTAGCGGTTTCACAGATACGCAGTATTTT.